Given below is one T cell receptor (beta chain) in context. Antigen unknown. CDR1 LGHNA and CDR2 YSLEER come from the germline V gene. V was clipped by 3 bases and J by 0 bases, with 9 bases between them. The CDR3 runs 15 residues. This entry belongs to a study of post-analysis software for immune sequencing data. Across the whole study: There were relapsing-remitting, secondary progressive and progressive-relapsing multiple sclerosis among the disease courses included. General study findings and limits: Samples made in the same batch grouped tightly together by F measure. Compared with controls, patients showed significantly lower normalized Chao1 diversity. About five TRBV segments were more frequent in patients than controls; TRBV5-6, TRBV5-1 and TRBV20-1 belonged to this group.

Prepared libraries of TCR beta cDNA carried unique molecular identifiers. There were about 0.85 to 11 million T cells, and roughly 0.5 million cDNA molecules came from them. TCRdb reanalysed the PCR reads using MiXCR and keeps one entry per CDR3 protein. The table records approximately 690,000 distinct CDR3 sequences, roughly three fifths of them present only once. This rearrangement joins TRBV4-3 to TRBJ2-1; D remains ambiguous. The sequenced material came from blood. The sequence was obtained from a girl aged 2-9 years with multiple sclerosis. In DNA, the CDR3 is TGCGCCAGCAGCCAGACTGGCCGCTCCTACAATGAGCAGTTCTTC. Amino acid sequence: CASSQTGRSYNEQFF.